The entry that follows covers one TCR beta chain sequence. The antigen is undetermined. Germline V gene data show CDR1 as SGHTS and CDR2 as YDEGEE. The length of the CDR3 is 13 residues. Trimming took off 6 bases at V and 6 bases at J, with 12 bases between the two ends. This entry is derived from a study of cytomegalovirus exposure and HLA in healthy donors. On the study more broadly: Unique TCRs from HLA-typed donors, 70 million to 100 million of them, were held in an early data release.

The PCR employed 60 Vbeta primers together with 13 Jbeta primers. Only in-frame clones appear in the TCRdb table, and some are missing; sequencing was by immunoSEQ multiplex PCR. This table has fewer than 250,000 clones, roughly 80% appearing once. Findings of the study overall: Reports showed the classifier diagnosing cytomegalovirus status with high specificity and sensitivity.

The chain couples TRBV5-8 to TRBJ2-2; D possibly corresponds to TRBD1 (5 bases). Sequenced sample: PBMCs. The TCR was taken from a young woman in good health and CMV-seronegative. CDR3 sequence: CASTRVTAGELFF. In nucleotides, the CDR3 is TGTGCCAGCACCAGGGTTACCGCCGGGGAGCTGTTTTTT.